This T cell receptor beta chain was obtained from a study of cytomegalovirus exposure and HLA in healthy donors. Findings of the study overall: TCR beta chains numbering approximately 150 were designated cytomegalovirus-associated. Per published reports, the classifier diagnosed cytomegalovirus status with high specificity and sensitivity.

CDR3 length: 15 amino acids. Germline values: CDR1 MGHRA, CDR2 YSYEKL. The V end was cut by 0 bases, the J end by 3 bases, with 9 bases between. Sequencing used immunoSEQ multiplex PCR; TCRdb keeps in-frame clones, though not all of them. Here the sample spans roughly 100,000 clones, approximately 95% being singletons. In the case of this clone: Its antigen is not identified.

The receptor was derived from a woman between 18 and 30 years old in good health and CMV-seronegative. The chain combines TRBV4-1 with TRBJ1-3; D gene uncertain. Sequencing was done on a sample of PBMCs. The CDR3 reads CASSQDERDGNTIYF. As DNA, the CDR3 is TGCGCCAGCAGCCAAGATGAGCGGGATGGAAACACCATATATTTT.